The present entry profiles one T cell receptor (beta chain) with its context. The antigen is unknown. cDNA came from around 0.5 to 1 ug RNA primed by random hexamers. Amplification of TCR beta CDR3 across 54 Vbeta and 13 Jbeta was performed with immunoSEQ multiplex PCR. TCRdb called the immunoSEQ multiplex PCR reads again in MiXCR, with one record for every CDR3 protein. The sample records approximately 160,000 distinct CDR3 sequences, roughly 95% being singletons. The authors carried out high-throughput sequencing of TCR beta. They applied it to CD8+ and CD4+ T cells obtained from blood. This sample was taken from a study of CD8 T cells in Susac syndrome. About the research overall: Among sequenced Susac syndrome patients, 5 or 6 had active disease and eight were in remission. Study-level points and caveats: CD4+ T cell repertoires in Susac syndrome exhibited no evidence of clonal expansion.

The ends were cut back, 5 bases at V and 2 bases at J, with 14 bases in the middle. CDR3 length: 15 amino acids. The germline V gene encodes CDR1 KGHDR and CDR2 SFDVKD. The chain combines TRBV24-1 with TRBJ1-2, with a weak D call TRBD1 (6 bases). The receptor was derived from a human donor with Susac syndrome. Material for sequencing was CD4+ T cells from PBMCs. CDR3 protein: CATSAPTGDNYGYTF. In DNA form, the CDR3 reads TGTGCCACCAGTGCCCCGACAGGAGACAACTATGGCTACACCTTC.